This T cell receptor (beta chain) was obtained from a study of control samples from healthy donors and cancer patients. TCRdb's table, derived via immunoSEQ multiplex PCR, lists solely in-frame clones and lacks some. The table lists 130,000 or so clones, roughly 92% of them singletons. This CDR3 is 15 amino acids long. Trimming pared 1 base from V and 2 bases from J, leaving 12 bases between. The germline V gene has CDR1 KGHSH and CDR2 LQKENI. The TCR originated in a man aged 35-49 years in good health. The sequenced sample was blood. V is TRBV18 and J is TRBJ2-7; maybe TRBD1 (5 bases). CDR3 in DNA: TGTGCCAGCTCACCACTTCAGGGCCCCGCCTACGAGCAGTACTTC. Protein product: CASSPLQGPAYEQYF.